Below, one T cell receptor beta chain is given with its context. This sample was taken from a study of blood T cell repertoires in COVID-19. Looking at the study overall: Researchers got acute and convalescent COVID-19 samples from the United States, Italy and Spain.

In the original analysis: Cell counts per sample came from amplifying reference gene primers. Profiling relied on immunoSEQ multiplex PCR, and the TCRdb table lists in-frame clones only, not all of them. V, J and clone size derive from that table, while D and trimming were established from the DNA sequence. The sample shows roughly 100,000 clones, roughly 80% of them seen only once. V was clipped by 8 bases and J by 4 bases; unmatched bases: 6. This CDR3 spans 14 amino acids. In germline, CDR1 is MDHEN, CDR2 SYDVKM. The J gene is TRBJ1-4, the V gene TRBV28; 8 positions match TRBD1. Sequenced sample: peripheral blood. The origin of this receptor is a man in his sixties with acute or convalescent COVID-19. CDR3: CASASGQGNEKLFF. Written as DNA, the CDR3 is TGTGCCAGCGCCTCCGGACAGGGTAATGAAAAACTGTTTTTT.